This T cell receptor (beta chain) emerged from a study of T cell responses to AZD1222 COVID-19 vaccine. Study results and caveats: Samples come after the peak T cell response, not at day 14. Donors skewed white British and female; clonal diversity was possibly underestimated.

In regard to this clone: Antigen unknown.

Here immunoSEQ multiplex PCR was the method, and the copy in TCRdb shows in-frame clones only, minus some. Of approximately 110,000 clones listed, 70% to 90% were seen once; the top ten hold 2% to 3%. The CDR3 is 17 amino acids. V lost 7 bases, J lost 4 bases, and 16 bases stayed unmatched. Germline V gene sequence: CDR1 LNHDA, CDR2 SQIVND (reference sequence). Doses given second, at about 4 or about 12 weeks, were pooled. The chain is built from TRBV19 and TRBJ1-2; 9 bases fit TRBD1. This receptor was taken from an adult who received the AZD1222 COVID-19 vaccine. The sample consisted of peripheral blood, taken 28 days after the second AZD1222 dose. The CDR3 loop is CASIDRGNRFGIYGYTF. In DNA form, the CDR3 reads TGTGCCAGTATTGACAGGGGGAATCGATTCGGGATCTATGGCTACACCTTC.